This T cell receptor (beta chain) came from a study of response to subunit inactivated influenza vaccine. This clonotype was recorded a few times. The target antigen is unknown. In germline, CDR1 is MNHEY, CDR2 SVGEGT. This CDR3 spans 14 amino acids. Trimming cost V 4 bases and J 7 bases; bases outside gene matches: 6. Broader study findings: Authors suggested few new T cells are recruited by each seasonal influenza vaccination.

TCRdb fed the RT-PCR reads into MiXCR, producing one record per CDR3 protein. The data contain almost 600,000 distinct CDR3 sequences, around 15% of them singletons. This clonotype originated in a man aged 50-60 years who received an inactivated influenza vaccine. V and J are TRBV6-2 or TRBV6-3 and TRBJ2-1; 8 bases align to TRBD2. The sequencing here drew on PBMCs from blood, taken less than 13 days after vaccination. This chain's CDR3 is CASSWGLGGNEQFF. The CDR3 DNA sequence: TGTGCCAGCAGTTGGGGACTAGGTGGGAATGAGCAGTTCTTC.